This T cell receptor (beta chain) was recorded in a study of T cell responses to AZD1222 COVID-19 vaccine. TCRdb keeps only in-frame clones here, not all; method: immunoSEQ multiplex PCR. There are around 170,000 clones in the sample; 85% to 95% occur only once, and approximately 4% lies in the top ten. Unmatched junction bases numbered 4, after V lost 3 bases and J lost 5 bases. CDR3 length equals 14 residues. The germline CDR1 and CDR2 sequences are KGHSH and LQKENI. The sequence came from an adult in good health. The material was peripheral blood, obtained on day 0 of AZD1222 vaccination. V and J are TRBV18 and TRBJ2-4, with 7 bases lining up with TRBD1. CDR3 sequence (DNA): TGTGCCAGCTCACCGGACGACAGGGAAAACATTCAGTACTTC. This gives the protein CASSPDDRENIQYF.